This T cell receptor (beta chain) was sequenced during a study of shared clonotypes between healthy human individuals (dated by TCRdb to the early 2020s). About the study as a whole: Two women and three men aged 18 to 49 years were included in the cohort. Each donor's leukapheresis produced roughly between about 0.9 and 9.5 billion PBMCs. Blood TCR repertoires of about five healthy adults were deeply sequenced to estimate repertoire size and the extent of clonotype sharing between individuals. Different laboratories and diverse techniques were used to prepare libraries and sequence TCR repertoires, to increase sequencing depth and limit assay-specific biases. For each donor, CD4 naive and CD4 memory were each run on three plates, CD8 naive on two plates, and CD8 memory on one plate.

This clone was seen a single time. What this receptor recognizes is not known. The record has no base qualities; no much larger clone is one base away. On the study overall, not on this receptor specifically: Pairwise subsampling led to the expectation that sequencing depth would affect the degree of clonotype sharing among donors. Compared with non-shared clonotypes, the clonotypes found in all four sorted-subset donors had higher generation probabilities. Only blood was sampled, and tissue TCR repertoires likely differ from those in blood. Around 5.4% of naive CD4, around 3.5% of naive CD8, around 2.3% of memory CD4, and around 0.4% of memory CD8 clonotypes were shared across several donors. Because the study included a small number of donors, the genetic and exposure-history diversity represented was limited. Incomplete sequencing was indicated by rarefaction of sorted-subset datasets, despite the large sequencing depth. Naive subsets generally had larger estimated clonotype richness than memory subsets did.

Using the deep immunoSEQ assay, TCR CDR3 regions were amplified from genomic DNA by multiplex PCR. Extracted genomic DNA from each cell subset was distributed evenly across all wells of several immunoSEQ 96-well plates, and each plate was treated as a replicate. For sorted subsets, roughly 200 ng genomic DNA, equal to tens of thousands of T cell genomes, was loaded into each replicate PCR. Purified libraries were measured with a Qubit 3.0 fluorometer, size-checked on a Bioanalyzer 2100, and measured again with the KAPA Library Quantification kit. Every immunoSEQ 96-well plate was sequenced on a separate single-read 150-cycle Illumina NextSeq 550 flow cell. The authors' pipeline ran thus. Because only junctional sequences without quality scores were contained in the immunoSEQ output, filtering matching that applied to full-length reads could not be performed. Sequences were annotated with PyIR, a Python wrapper for IgBLAST v1.9, and V/J genes and CDR3 were assigned using IMGT germline references. Reads were filtered out if the reads had weak V/J assignments (E-value above 1e-6), no CDR3, stop codons, out-of-frame junctions, or ambiguous translated residues. V3J clonotypes were defined as sequences sharing the same inferred V gene, J gene, and CDR3 amino acid sequence. The percentage overlap between two repertoires was calculated by dividing the number of shared unique clonotypes by the size of the smaller repertoire. RTK rarefaction, the Chao1 estimator, and Recon v2.1 estimates of unobserved clonotypes were used to assess repertoire richness. Generation probabilities were computed with OLGA for all TCRbeta clonotypes obtained by the gDNA method from several donors. Not all clones reach the TCRdb copy of this immuneACCESS table, which keeps in-frame sequences only. Checked studies attribute under half of the gap to unresolved V genes and leave the rest unexplained. Clonal size and the V and J genes are those of that table, whereas D and trimming came from the DNA. This sample comprises under 2,500,000 clones, roughly 95% of them detected only once. The ten largest clones capture more than 0.1% of the sample.

V is reduced by 3 bases and J by 5 bases, leaving a spacing of 16 bases between them. Spanning cysteine to phenylalanine, the CDR3 consists of 15 amino acids. Only the CDR3 part of the read is kept: 45 bases, read in frame from the first base. The germline V gene provides CDR1 KGHSH and CDR2 LQKENI. Healthy HIV-negative adults with no recently reported acute infections or vaccinations were included as donors. Every donor was a Caucasian adult living in Nashville, Tennessee, USA. Magnetic negative selection was used to enrich CD4+ T cells, after which naive cells were positively selected on CD45RA and the negative fraction became the memory subset. Blood was obtained by leukapheresis, after which PBMCs were separated by Ficoll-Histopaque density gradient centrifugation and cryopreserved in liquid nitrogen vapor phase. Analytical flow cytometry was used to check the purity and quantity of each magnetically sorted T cell population. Genomic DNA was isolated from every sorted fraction and measured by UV absorbance on a Nanodrop 2000c.

The receptor was derived from a man between 18 and 35 years old in good health. Source material: naive CD4+ T cells sorted from blood. Read against the paper, the sample's cell subset or site label means: CD45RA+ positively selected. This sequence uses TRBV18 and TRBJ2-5, with a tentative D call of TRBD1 or TRBD2, each matching 6 bases. The CDR3 corresponds to CASSPQRGAGETQYF. The DNA reads as follows: TGTGCCAGCTCACCCCAAAGGGGGGCAGGGGAGACCCAGTACTTC.